The 20 T cell receptor beta chains in this list originate from one sample, sequenced in a study of blood T cell repertoires in COVID-19. The data were produced by immunoSEQ multiplex PCR, yet TCRdb's version contains in-frame clones alone and is incomplete. The sample contains around 170,000 clones, about 88% of which appear only once. Sequencing was carried out using peripheral blood. The source is a man aged 55 to 70 with acute or convalescent COVID-19.

The rearrangement joins TRBV19 to TRBJ2-1; 10 bases align to TRBD1. This CDR3 is 13 amino acids long. The V gene end was trimmed by 3 bases and the J gene end by 7 bases; junction bases not matched to a gene: 0. Per the germline V gene, CDR1 is LNHDA and CDR2 is SQIVND (reference sequence). In nucleotides, the CDR3 is TGTGCCAGTAGTATGGACAGGGGGAATGAGCAGTTCTTC. This translates into CASSMDRGNEQFF. Combining the CDR3 with reference TRBV19 and TRBJ2-1 gives the whole variable domain DGGITQSPKYLFRKEGQNVTLSCEQNLNHDAMYWYRQDPGQGLRLIYYSQIVNDFQKGDIAEGYSVSREKKESFPLTVTSAQKNPTAFYLCASSMDRGNEQFFGPGTRLTVL.

The rearrangement uses TRBV10-2 and TRBJ1-1; possibly TRBD1 for D (5 bases). V was shortened by 3 bases and J by 4 bases, with 9 bases between the two germline ends. The V gene's germline CDR1 is WSHSY and CDR2 SAAADI. The CDR3 has 13 amino acids. CDR3 protein: CASSDARATEAFF. DNA of the CDR3: TGCGCCAGCAGTGACGCCAGGGCCACTGAAGCTTTCTTT.

The chain links TRBV19 to TRBJ1-1; D unclear. The CDR3 covers 15 residues. Looked up from germline, CDR1 is LNHDA and CDR2 is SQIVND (reference sequence). V dropped 4 bases and J dropped 0 bases, with 12 bases sitting between them. The CDR3 DNA reads TGTGCCAGTAGTACCTCCCGGGAAATGAACACTGAAGCTTTCTTT. As protein: CASSTSREMNTEAFF. The whole variable domain, filled in from reference TRBV19 and TRBJ1-1, reads DGGITQSPKYLFRKEGQNVTLSCEQNLNHDAMYWYRQDPGQGLRLIYYSQIVNDFQKGDIAEGYSVSREKKESFPLTVTSAQKNPTAFYLCASSTSREMNTEAFFGQGTRLTVV.

V is TRBV5-1 and J is TRBJ2-3; possible D gene TRBD1, 6 bases. Germline CDR1 is SGHRS and CDR2 is YFSETQ. The V gene lost 8 bases and the J gene lost 6 bases, with 19 bases spanning the gap. This CDR3 contains 14 residues. Written as DNA, the CDR3 is TGCGCCAGTCAGATCGGGGCCACAGGGGATACGCAGTATTTT. Its protein is CASQIGATGDTQYF.

The rearrangement joins TRBV7-3 to TRBJ1-6; a weak D match, TRBD1 (6 bases). Trimming took 1 base from V and 7 from J, leaving 11 bases between them. The CDR3 extends over 15 amino acids. Germline V gene lookup returns CDR1 SGHTA and CDR2 FQGTGA. CDR3 region: CASSLMGAGNSPLHF. The DNA for the CDR3 is TGTGCCAGCAGCTTAATGGGGGCTGGGAATTCACCCCTCCACTTT.

The chain uses TRBV25-1 and TRBJ1-2; no clear D. Trimming pared 3 bases from V and 8 bases from J, leaving 13 bases between. Per the germline V gene, CDR1 is MGHDK and CDR2 is SYGVNS. The length of the CDR3 is 13 residues. CDR3 sequence reads: CASSEDFLGGYTF. CDR3 DNA: TGTGCCAGCAGTGAGGACTTTCTCGGGGGCTACACCTTC.

V is TRBV7-9 and J is TRBJ1-1, with a possible D match to TRBD1 (5 bases). This CDR3 contains 15 residues. From germline, CDR1 is SEHNR and CDR2 FQNEAQ (reference sequence). With 1 base removed from V and 4 bases from J, the gap between germline ends came to 13 bases. CDR3 nucleotide sequence: TGTGCCAGCAGCTTAGGATCAGGAGGGGCCACTGAAGCTTTCTTT. Encoded protein: CASSLGSGGATEAFF.

The chain has TRBV5-1 and TRBJ2-1, with D perhaps TRBD1 (6 bases). The CDR3 contains 14 residues. CDR1 and CDR2 (germline): SGHRS, YFSETQ. With 4 bases removed from V and 8 bases from J, the gap between germline ends came to 16 bases. In DNA, the CDR3 is TGCGCCAGCAGCACCCGAGGGGGACGCGATGAGCAGTTCTTC. This gives the protein CASSTRGGRDEQFF.

The genes are TRBV6-5 and TRBJ1-1; 10 nucleotides align to TRBD1. The V gene end was trimmed by 2 bases and the J gene end by 11 bases; junction bases not matched to a gene: 8. The CDR3 runs 14 residues. The germline gives CDR1 MNHEY, CDR2 SVGAGI. The CDR3 nucleotides are TGTGCCAGCAGTTACGCTGGACAGGGGGAATCGGCTTTCTTT. This gives the protein CASSYAGQGESAFF.

The chain employs TRBV5-1 and TRBJ1-2; possible D gene TRBD1, 5 bases. Between the trimmed V and J ends, which lost 4 bases and 4 bases, there was a span of 11 bases. This CDR3 has 13 amino acids. Looked up from germline, CDR1 is SGHRS and CDR2 is YFSETQ. The CDR3 nucleotides read TGCGCCAGCAGCCTCGGGACTGCCTATGGCTACACCTTC. Translation gives CASSLGTAYGYTF.

The chain combines TRBV30 with TRBJ1-2; TRBD1 aligns across 11 bases. CDR3 length: 13 residues. The ends lost 8 bases at V and 2 bases at J; junction bases unmatched: 4. CDR1 and CDR2 (germline): GTSNPN, SVGIG (reference sequence). This CDR3 is CAGQGAPNYGYTF. In nucleotides, the CDR3 is TGTGCCGGACAGGGGGCGCCCAACTATGGCTACACCTTC.

The chain links TRBV5-1 to TRBJ2-2; 11 bases are shared with TRBD2. This CDR3 comprises 15 residues. With 4 bases clipped from V and 6 bases from J, the junction kept 5 bases outside the gene matches. Looked up from germline, CDR1 is SGHRS and CDR2 is YFSETQ. CDR3 sequence (DNA): TGCGCCAGCAGCCGACTAGCGGGAAGTCCCGGGGAGCTGTTTTTT. It encodes CASSRLAGSPGELFF.

The V and J genes are TRBV7-9 and TRBJ1-1; tentatively, D is TRBD1 (6 bases). CDR3 length equals 15 residues. CDR1 is SEHNR, CDR2 FQNEAQ, per germline (reference sequence). Trimming removed 5 bases from V and 1 base from J, with 14 bases in between. This CDR3 reads CASSQGHSKNTEAFF. CDR3 DNA sequence: TGTGCCAGCAGCCAGGGACACTCCAAGAACACTGAAGCTTTCTTT.

A few counts support this clone. V is TRBV15 and J is TRBJ2-7; 9 bases map to TRBD2. V dropped 5 bases and J dropped 5; count of bases not matched to a gene: 4. Germline CDR1 is LNHNV and CDR2 is YYDKDF (reference sequence). There are 13 residues in the CDR3. The CDR3 reads CATSGGTSNEQYF. CDR3 DNA: TGTGCCACCAGCGGAGGGACTAGCAACGAGCAGTACTTC.

V is TRBV18 and J is TRBJ2-1; TRBD2 aligns across 9 bases. The CDR3 covers 21 residues. Germline V gene data show CDR1 as KGHSH and CDR2 as LQKENI. V shed 1 base, J shed 4 bases, and the junction held 20 bases outside the gene matches. The CDR3 bases are TGTGCCAGCTCACCACTACCCGGAGGCTCCAGGTCGCTAGCGGGGTACAATGAGCAGTTCTTC. Translating gives CASSPLPGGSRSLAGYNEQFF. The full variable domain, with the rest looked up from reference TRBV18 and TRBJ2-1, is NAGVMQNPRHLVRRRGQEARLRCSPMKGHSHVYWYRQLPEEGLKFMVYLQKENIIDESGMPKERFSAEFPKEGPSILRIQQVVRGDSAAYFCASSPLPGGSRSLAGYNEQFFGPGTRLTVL.

The chain employs TRBV29-1 and TRBJ1-2; D is uncertain. Between the trimmed V and J ends, which lost 4 bases and 5 bases, there was a span of 11 bases. CDR3 size: 12 residues. Germline CDR1 SQVTM, CDR2 ANQGSEA. Here the CDR3 DNA reads TGCAGCGTTGCTGAGGGCGGATATGGCTACACCTTC. Translating gives CSVAEGGYGYTF.

The chain links TRBV18 to TRBJ2-7; D uncertain. The CDR3 consists of 15 residues. Between the trimmed V and J ends, which lost 3 bases and 2 bases, there was a span of 14 bases. Germline V gene lookup returns CDR1 KGHSH and CDR2 LQKENI. The CDR3 protein is CASSPPVASPYEQYF. The DNA for the CDR3 is TGTGCCAGCTCACCTCCGGTAGCATCTCCCTACGAGCAGTACTTC.

The chain joins TRBV6-4 to TRBJ2-5; 8 bases agree with TRBD1. There are 13 residues in the CDR3. Trimming at V came to 3 bases and at J to 3 bases, leaving 0 bases not matched to a gene. CDR1 is MRHNA, CDR2 SNTAGT, per germline. DNA for the CDR3: TGTGCCAGCAGTGAGACAGGGGAAGAGACCCAGTACTTC. Its protein product is CASSETGEETQYF.

This rearrangement joins TRBV9 to TRBJ1-1; D possibly corresponds to TRBD1 (5 bases). V lost 2 bases to trimming and J lost 7 bases, with 12 bases between them. Germline V lookup: CDR1 SGDLS, CDR2 YYNGEE. This CDR3 spans 13 amino acids. This CDR3 is CASSVDRDLEAFF. DNA for the CDR3: TGTGCCAGCAGCGTCGACAGAGACCTTGAAGCTTTCTTT.

This chain joins TRBV6-4 and TRBJ2-1; D is uncertain. CDR1 and CDR2 from the germline V gene are MRHNA and SNTAGT. The CDR3 length is 14 residues. Trimming took off 0 bases at V and 4 bases at J, with 7 bases between the two ends. The CDR3 region has the DNA TGTGCCAGCAGTGACTCAAGCGAATACAATGAGCAGTTCTTC. It specifies CASSDSSEYNEQFF.